This entry concerns a single T cell receptor beta chain. This record comes from a study of shared clonotypes between healthy human individuals. The CDR3 extends over 16 amino acids. Germline loops: CDR1 SGHRS, CDR2 YFSETQ. The V segment lost 4 bases and the J segment 6 bases; nucleotides outside the gene matches: 8. Only in-frame clones appear in the TCRdb table, and some are missing; sequencing was by immunoSEQ multiplex PCR. The sample comprises about 2.4 million clones, roughly 93% of which are singletons, and approximately 0.37% rests with the top ten. The rearrangement links TRBV5-1 to TRBJ2-2, with 11 bases lining up with TRBD2. Specimen: naive CD4+ T cells from PBMCs. Subset reported: CD45RA+ positively selected. The sequence came from a man younger than 30 in good health. Some clones in this sample may be carry-over from other donors' samples. CDR3: CASSPPLAGEAGELFF. The DNA of the CDR3 is TGCGCCAGCAGCCCTCCACTAGCGGGAGAGGCCGGGGAGCTGTTTTTT. Complete variable domain (other parts from reference TRBV5-1 and TRBJ2-2): KAGVTQTPRYLIKTRGQQVTLSCSPISGHRSVSWYQQTPGQGLQFLFEYFSETQRNKGNFPGRFSGRQFSNSRSEMNVSTLELGDSALYLCASSPPLAGEAGELFFGEGSRLTVL.